This TCR beta chain was obtained from a study of blood T cell repertoires in COVID-19. The repertoire was sequenced with immunoSEQ multiplex PCR; TCRdb's copy has only in-frame clones and lacks some. The sample includes 130,000 to 150,000 clones, around nine tenths of them seen just once. The CDR3 is 14 amino acids. V was clipped by 6 bases and J by 5 bases, with 16 bases between them. Germline CDR1 MNHEY, CDR2 SVGEGT. The J gene is TRBJ1-1, the V gene TRBV6-2 or TRBV6-3; the D gene is possibly TRBD1 (6 bases). Specimen: peripheral blood. This TCR came from a woman aged 40 to 50 with acute or convalescent COVID-19. CDR3 loop: CASSRTGRWTEAFF. In DNA form, the CDR3 reads TGTGCCAGCAGCCGCACAGGGAGATGGACTGAAGCTTTCTTT.